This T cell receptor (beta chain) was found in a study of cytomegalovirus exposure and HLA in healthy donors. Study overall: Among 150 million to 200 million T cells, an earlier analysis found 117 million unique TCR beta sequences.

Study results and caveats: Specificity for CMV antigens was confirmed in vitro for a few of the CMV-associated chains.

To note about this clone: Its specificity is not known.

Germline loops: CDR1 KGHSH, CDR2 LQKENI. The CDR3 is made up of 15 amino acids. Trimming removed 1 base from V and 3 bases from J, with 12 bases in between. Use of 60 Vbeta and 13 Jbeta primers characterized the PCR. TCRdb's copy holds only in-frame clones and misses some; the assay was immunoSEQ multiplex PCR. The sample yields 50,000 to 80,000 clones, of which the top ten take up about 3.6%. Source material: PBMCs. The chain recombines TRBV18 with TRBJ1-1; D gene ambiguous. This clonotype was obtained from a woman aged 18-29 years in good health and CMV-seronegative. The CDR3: CASSPRSGIDTEAFF. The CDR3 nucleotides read TGTGCCAGCTCACCACGATCGGGTATAGACACTGAAGCTTTCTTT.